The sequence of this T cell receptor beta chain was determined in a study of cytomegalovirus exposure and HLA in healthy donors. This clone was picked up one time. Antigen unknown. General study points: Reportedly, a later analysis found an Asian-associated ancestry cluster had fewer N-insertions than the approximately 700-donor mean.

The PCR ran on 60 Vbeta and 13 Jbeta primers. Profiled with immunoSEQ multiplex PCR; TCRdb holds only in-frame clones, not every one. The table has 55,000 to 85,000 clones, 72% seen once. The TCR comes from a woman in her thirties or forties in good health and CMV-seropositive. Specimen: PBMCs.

The CDR3 loop reads CASSIFSGAYEQYF. The CDR3 DNA is TGTGCCAGTAGTATTTTTAGCGGGGCCTACGAGCAGTACTTC. This chain joins TRBV19 and TRBJ2-7; 8 bases align to TRBD2. V gave up 3 bases and J gave up 2 bases; unmatched junction bases: 3. In germline, CDR1 is LNHDA, CDR2 SQIVND (reference sequence). The CDR3 spans 14 residues.